This passage covers 4 T cell receptor beta chains from one sample sequenced in a study of T-cell memory formation after mild COVID-19 (dated by TCRdb to 2020 to 2022). Libraries were built with 5' RACE. TCRdb records Illumina NovaSeq 6000 as the sequencer. TCRdb applied fastp at Q25 and MiXCR to the public reads, then kept only in-frame beta chains. Rows matching on CDR3 protein sequence are summarized as one entry with the most common DNA and genes. A total of about 440,000 distinct CDR3 sequences appear in this sample, 15% to 25% of them only once. The ten largest clones take up roughly 8% of the sample. Material for sequencing was PBMCs or a T cell subset sorted from them (not recorded which). The receptors stem from an adult woman who had mild COVID-19 (a few samples of this study predate the infection). The sample titles of this study are shuffled in the database, so cell type and time point are left out; the donor was told from shared clones.

At least ten counts were recorded for this clonotype. The gene calls are TRBV5-1 and TRBJ2-3; 7 bases map to TRBD2. V was pared by 9 bases and J by 2 bases, with 9 bases of the junction left unmatched. The CDR3 has 14 residues. CDR1 is SGHRS and CDR2 is YFSETQ in the germline V gene. CDR3 loop: CATMTSPSTDTQYF. CDR3 DNA: TGCGCCACCATGACTAGCCCCTCCACAGATACGCAGTATTTT.

The table lists this clonotype with a count of one. The chain links TRBV7-9 to TRBJ1-6; D uncertain. Germline assignment: CDR1 SEHNR and CDR2 FQNEAQ (reference sequence). The CDR3 sequence is 14 residues long. V dropped 2 bases and J dropped 9 bases, with 11 bases sitting between them. CDR3 residues: CASSLPVTGSPLHF. CDR3 bases: TGTGCCAGCAGCTTACCCGTGACTGGTTCACCCCTCCACTTT. The entire variable domain, with the rest obtained from reference TRBV7-9 and TRBJ1-6, is as follows: DTGVSQNPRHKITKRGQNVTFRCDPISEHNRLYWYRQTLGQGPEFLTYFQNEAQLEKSRLLSDRFSAERPKGSFSTLEIQRTEQGDSAMYLCASSLPVTGSPLHFGNGTRLTVT.

The V gene is TRBV5-1, the J gene TRBJ1-1; D is undetermined. The length of the CDR3 is 13 residues. Germline V CDR1 and CDR2: SGHRS, YFSETQ. V was cut by 7 bases and J by 3 bases, with 13 bases left in between. This CDR3 reads CASRTTPDTEAFF. The CDR3 DNA reads as TGCGCCAGCCGGACCACCCCGGACACTGAAGCTTTCTTT. Full variable domain (outside the CDR3, taken from reference TRBV5-1 and TRBJ1-1): KAGVTQTPRYLIKTRGQQVTLSCSPISGHRSVSWYQQTPGQGLQFLFEYFSETQRNKGNFPGRFSGRQFSNSRSEMNVSTLELGDSALYLCASRTTPDTEAFFGQGTRLTVV.

The chain links TRBV20-1 to TRBJ1-3; D is unresolved. With 0 bases removed from V and 0 bases from J, the gap between germline ends came to 9 bases. The CDR3 length is 15 residues. Looked up from germline, CDR1 is DFQATT and CDR2 is SNEGSKA (reference sequence). The CDR3 region has the DNA TGCAGTGCTAGAGATCTCGAGAGCTCTGGAAACACCATATATTTT. As protein: CSARDLESSGNTIYF.